This T cell receptor (beta chain) was found in a study of regulatory T cells in long-lasting Graves disease. Across the study: For a period under 3 months, newly diagnosed Graves' patients had taken antithyroid drugs. Study conclusions and caveats: The sample size was small, and this may have reduced accuracy.

The CDR3 sequence is 11 residues long. With 5 bases removed from V and 11 bases from J, the gap between germline ends came to 12 bases. The germline V gene encodes CDR1 SEHNR and CDR2 FQNEAQ (reference sequence). This clonotype has at least ten counts. Its antigen is as yet unknown. Researchers made TCR beta libraries by using iRepertoire HTBI primers and running Arm-PCR on CDR3 regions. Each CDR3 protein gets one entry after TCRdb re-called the multiplex PCR reads with MiXCR. This table has hundreds of thousands of distinct CDR3 sequences, 15% to 20% appearing once. The time point: newly diagnosed GD, antithyroid drugs for less than 3 months. The TCR library was prepared using RNA isolated from PBMCs. Graves' disease diagnosis relied on American Thyroid Association guidelines. This sample was shared with a second study, whose subject was T cells in Graves' hyperthyroidism and ophthalmopathy.

The specimen comprised peripheral blood mononuclear cells (PBMCs), sampled at new diagnosis, from a patient treated with antithyroid drugs. V and J are TRBV7-9 and TRBJ1-1; D is unresolved. This clonotype was obtained from a woman aged 40-65 years with Graves disease. The DNA for the CDR3 is TGTGCCAGCAGCGAGGAGGGTGGGGCTTTCTTT. This translates into CASSEEGGAFF.